Reported below is one T cell receptor beta chain. In the same sample, other DNA sequences code for this CDR3. This sample was included in a study of graft-versus-host responses after intestinal transplantation. Study-wide background: Each of the recipients got a multivisceral, liver-intestinal, or isolated intestinal transplant.

Measured with immunoSEQ multiplex PCR; TCRdb has only the in-frame clones, and not every one. The data contain over 15,000 clones, approximately 39% of them singletons. Plating combined roughly 200,000 CFSE-labeled responder cells with roughly 200,000 irradiated, violet-dye-labeled stimulator cells. Study-wide results and limits: Some patients had graft-donor T cell macrochimerism, and their allografts showed high graft-versus-host to host-versus-graft clonal ratios.

The CDR3 is made up of 13 amino acids. Germline CDR1 SGDLS, CDR2 YYNGEE. Trimming shortened V by 0 bases and J by 7 bases, and 11 bases separated the two germline ends. The clonotype originates from a human patient who received an intestinal transplant. The source was alloreactive CD8+ T cells from a mixed lymphocyte reaction culture, collected before intestinal transplant. Regarding subset: CFSE-low proliferating T cells sorted from roughly 6-day pre-transplant mixed lymphocyte reaction (GvH or HvG direction). The chain joins TRBV9 to TRBJ2-7; possibly TRBD2 for D (6 bases). CDR3 DNA: TGTGCCAGCAGCGTAGGGGGTGGAGGGGAGCAGTACTTC. Translating gives CASSVGGGGEQYF.